There are many counts of the clone carrying this TCR beta chain. The antigen remains unidentified. Original data processing: In papillary thyroid cancer, a distant-metastasis classifier was built using CDR3 differences across clinicopathological groups. Via MiXCR, TCRdb re-called the PCR reads. TCRdb, not the authors, supplied the V and J calls. The table has 30,000 to 40,000 clones, approximately 15% seen once. These data originate in a study of metastatic and nonmetastatic thyroid tumors. Background on the study: A comparison of repertoires was made across blood and tumor or nodule tissue from malignant and benign thyroid patients.

Every patient underwent thyroid surgery untreated. Study outcomes and limitations: Reported TCR beta diversity, measured in blood and tumor, was significantly higher for malignant thyroid tumors than for benign nodules.

V lost 8 bases, J lost 5 bases, and 11 bases lay in between. The CDR3 consists of 13 residues. Germline CDR1 reads KGHDR; CDR2 reads SFDVKD. The TCR comes from a female donor with papillary thyroid cancer or a benign thyroid nodule (not recorded which). Some clones in this sample may be carry-over from other donors' samples. Sample: blood. This chain connects TRBV24-1 to TRBJ2-2, with D perhaps matching TRBD1 or TRBD2 (5 bases each). The CDR3 reads CATMGEETGELFF. The CDR3 bases are TGTGCCACCATGGGGGAAGAGACCGGGGAGCTGTTTTTT.